The clone carrying this TCR beta chain has at least ten counts. This sample stems from a study of molecular identifiers for immune sequencing clone quantification. Making the bulk TCR libraries relied on previously described methods and listed TCR primers. TCRdb used MiXCR to reprocess the PCR reads, holding one entry per CDR3 protein. The sample includes roughly 320,000 distinct CDR3 sequences, roughly a fifth of them seen just once. Sorted cell numbers of about 18,000 to 1,000,000, with 10%, 30% or 50% RNA, served as input for naive CD8 libraries. The CDR3 has 13 residues. Germline V CDR1 and CDR2: LNHDA, SQIVND (reference sequence). V gave up 5 bases and J gave up 2 bases, with 10 bases separating them.

The chain carries TRBV19 and TRBJ2-7; D unresolved. This sequence originates from a human donor in good health. Some libraries in this study had Jurkat cell RNA spiked in. Input material: naive CD8+ T cells from blood, with Jurkat cell RNA spiked in. Subset of the sample: FACS-sorted CD8+CD4-CCR7+CD45RA+ naive T cells. The CDR3 protein is CASSPNPAYEQYF. Here the CDR3 DNA reads TGTGCCAGTAGTCCCAACCCTGCCTACGAGCAGTACTTC.